Detailed here is one T cell receptor (beta chain). The sample is drawn from a study of blood T cell repertoires in COVID-19. Turning to the study itself: Material from acute and convalescent COVID-19 was sourced from the United States, Italy and Spain.

The CDR3 has 16 amino acids. Germline assignment: CDR1 SEHNR and CDR2 FQNEAQ (reference sequence). Losses at the gene ends were 7 bases for V and 8 bases for J; bases not matched to a gene: 11. In the authors' methods: Counts of nucleated cells, estimated from reference gene primer amplification, were obtained. Using immunoSEQ multiplex PCR, the repertoire was profiled, and TCRdb retains in-frame clones only, with some absent. The V and J calls and clone size were taken over from that table, and D and trimming were inferred from the DNA. The data hold 150,000 or so clones, with over 70% observed a single time.

The sequenced material came from peripheral blood. The gene calls are TRBV7-9 and TRBJ2-1, with 13 bases lining up with TRBD2. The source of this sequence is a man older than 75 with acute or convalescent COVID-19. For the CDR3, the DNA is TGTGCCAGCACCCACACGCGGACTAGCGGGAGCTATGAGCAGTTCTTC. Amino acids: CASTHTRTSGSYEQFF.